This T cell receptor (beta chain) was obtained from a study of T cell clusters in autoimmune cytopenias (dated by TCRdb to about 2019). Regarding the research as a whole: Among healthy donor controls, the mean age was approximately 52 years, the median age was roughly 60 years, and 22 of 43 were female. Controls were 25 age-matched healthy donors for primary cytopenia and about 14 age-matched CLL patients for secondary cytopenia. The median TRB sequencing depth was roughly 56,000 reads per sample, and the median number of distinct TRB clonotypes was around 2,500 per sample. The study aimed to test whether autoimmune cytopenia patients carry a disease-specific immune repertoire signature usable as a blood-based biomarker. TRB and IGH repertoires from peripheral blood were sequenced in autoimmune cytopenia patients at active disease and during treatment follow-up, with healthy, CLL and autoimmune hepatitis controls included alongside. Autoimmune hepatitis repertoires were compared against more than 20 age- and sex-matched healthy donors. What the authors observed across the whole study: The T cell clusters were defined only in silico, and the functional role of the clusters still needed to be validated experimentally. The TRB repertoire shifts, including less even repertoires in secondary cytopenia and CLL, mostly reflected lymphoma bias and not autoimmunity. In the comparison of secondary cytopenia with CLL, no cluster-lack signature showed up, apparently because the dominant lymphoma-associated repertoire masked the signature. GLIPH results suggested that primary autoimmune cytopenia patients were missing physiological T cell clusters, with over 45 clusters found only in healthy donors compared with approximately 15 found only in patients. Compared with active autoimmune hepatitis patients, healthy donors had almost three times as many exclusive TRB clusters, a finding consistent with an autoimmunity-wide signature.

Per sample, approximately 270 ng of peripheral blood genomic DNA, around 40,000 genome equivalents, was used for TRB amplification. CDR1 and CDR2, looked up from the germline V gene (reference sequence), are MNHEY and SMNVEV. Including the terminal cysteine and phenylalanine, the CDR3 comprises 16 residues. The DNA is not on file. TRB rearrangements were amplified by multiplex PCR following a touch-down protocol, with the TRB-A and TRB-B primer pools mixed in one tube. Illumina adapters and sample indices were added to the amplicons through two consecutive PCR reactions performed with Phusion HS II polymerase. The amplicons were purified from gel with the NucleoSpin Gel and PCR Clean-up kit, after which the amplicons were quantified by Qubit and checked for quality on an Agilent 2100 Bioanalyzer. Libraries were sequenced on an Illumina MiSeq using 600-cycle, single-indexed, paired-end runs. The study's processing was this. MiXCR version 2.1.12 with the default MiXCR reference library was used to align and assemble TRB reads. A clone was defined by each unique CDR3 nucleotide sequence, and the analysis included only productive sequences supported by at least two reads. Repertoire diversity was assessed by alpha-parameterized diversity profiles (alpha 0 to 5), including Shannon (alpha 1) and Simpson (alpha 2) indices, computed with an R script. The tcR package was used to compute combinatorial TRB VJ usage, and cohorts were compared on this usage by principal component analysis with ade4. Using GLIPH, TCRbeta CDR3s were clustered on pairs of cohorts matched for age and read depth, and a Wilcoxon test was used to compare cluster frequencies. TCRdb reprocessed the reads and assigns one entry to each CDR3 protein sequence, leaving out DNA. The V and J calls here are based on TCRdb, not the publication. The sample's own table lists about 5,000 distinct CDR3 sequences. Jointly, the top ten make up roughly 53% of the sample.

With regard to this clonotype: The antigen it recognizes is unknown.

The sample was also linked to a second study, of T cell repertoires in aging, cancer and after chemotherapy. The second paper states: The donors fell into six age groups ranging from 30 or younger to 70 or older, and each group had at least three individuals. Control TCR repertoires from healthy donors were recorded over several months to years, and clear clonal overlap was observed across re-sampling. In total, the full dataset held some 8.2 million TCR reads. Compared with age-matched healthy donors, untreated patients with either hematological or solid cancers had significantly lower TCR diversity in the blood along with higher clonality. In healthy donors, the decline in TCR diversity with age was mainly due to loss of richness, whereas in cancer patients loss of evenness also played a role. Median generation probability increased over the chemotherapy interval in both cancer cohorts, suggesting repertoire reconstitution through rebound thymic output. According to the authors, the repertoire data do not permit conclusions about immunological memory after chemotherapy. Peripheral blood TCR beta repertoires from healthy donors and cancer patients were profiled to examine immunoaging and T cell reconstitution after chemotherapy. The cohort comprised about 220 cancer patients, approximately 90 with hematological and roughly 120 with solid cancers, plus 95 healthy donors as a reference group. TRB sequences were processed with MiXCR versions 2.12 and 3.0.5. Repertoire metrics included Shannon diversity, evenness, clonality (one minus evenness), and alpha-parameterized diversity profiles from alpha 0 to 5. The IGoR algorithm was used to compute generation probabilities of clones in paired pre- and post-chemotherapy samples.

The sample taken for sequencing was peripheral blood. The chain is made from TRBV27 and TRBJ2-7; the TCRdb call, TRBD1, lacks DNA for checking. The TCR was taken from a human donor in good health. CDR3 protein: CASSLQGTPFSYEQYF.